This entry lists 20 T cell receptor beta chains sequenced from one sample in a study of T cells in Graves' hyperthyroidism and ophthalmopathy. From RNA transcripts, TCR beta CDR3 regions were amplified. During a first-round RT-PCR of the TCR CDR3, the HTBI primer set was used. TCRdb processed the multiplex PCR reads anew with MiXCR; each CDR3 protein has one entry. This sample carries a few hundred thousand distinct CDR3 sequences, about a sixth of them seen once, and the ten largest clones take around 47%. Sequenced material: blood. The receptors derive from a man aged 40-50 years with Graves' hyperthyroidism.

This clonotype was observed at least ten times. The chain is built from TRBV20-1 and TRBJ2-1; D unresolved. This CDR3 has 12 amino acids. The ends were cut back, 5 bases at V and 4 bases at J, with 9 bases in the middle. Germline values: CDR1 DFQATT, CDR2 SNEGSKA (reference sequence). Written as DNA, the CDR3 is TGCAGTGCTGGATTCTTATACAATGAGCAGTTCTTC. It is translated as CSAGFLYNEQFF.

The chain employs TRBV19 and TRBJ1-5; 7 bases are a match to TRBD1. J was trimmed by 6 bases and V by 0 bases; bases with no gene match: 5. This CDR3 spans 15 amino acids. CDR1 and CDR2 (germline): LNHDA, SQIVND (reference sequence). CDR3 DNA sequence: TGTGCCAGTAGTATAGATCCGACAGGGCCTCAGCCCCAGCATTTT. Translation: CASSIDPTGPQPQHF.

This clonotype was recorded at least ten times. J is TRBJ2-3 and V is TRBV5-1; a weak D match, TRBD2 (6 bases). Deletions cut 6 bases from V and 2 bases from J, with 19 bases between. This CDR3 has 16 residues. Germline V gives CDR1 SGHRS, CDR2 YFSETQ. This CDR3 reads CASTPGLRGVTDTQYF. For the CDR3, the DNA is TGCGCCAGCACCCCCGGGTTGCGGGGTGTCACAGATACGCAGTATTTT.

This clonotype came up a few times. The CDR3 DNA sequence: TGTGCCAGCAGCTGGAGTGCGACAGGGACCCTCTACGAGCAGTACTTC. Amino acids: CASSWSATGTLYEQYF. The V call is TRBV7-9, the J call TRBJ2-7, with TRBD1 matching 7 bases. There are 16 residues in the CDR3. The V segment lost 4 bases and the J segment 3 bases; nucleotides outside the gene matches: 12. Germline V gene sequence: CDR1 SEHNR, CDR2 FQNEAQ (reference sequence).

This clonotype was counted many times. The gene calls are TRBV20-1 and TRBJ1-2; D uncertain. The germline V and J ends were trimmed by 0 bases and 7 bases, with 18 bases remaining between them. In germline, CDR1 is DFQATT, CDR2 SNEGSKA (reference sequence). CDR3 size: 15 residues. The DNA for the CDR3 is TGCAGTGCTAGAGAAGTTTGGCAGGCCCCTCTTGGCTACACCTTC. Encoded protein: CSAREVWQAPLGYTF.

The sample holds a few counts of this clonotype. This chain joins TRBV7-9 and TRBJ2-1; possible D gene TRBD2, 6 bases. Germline V CDR1 and CDR2: SEHNR, FQNEAQ (reference sequence). The CDR3 totals 15 residues. Trimming removed 6 bases at V and 6 bases at J, with 18 bases between. The CDR3 spells CASSPRGGDLNEQFF. CDR3 DNA: TGTGCCAGCAGTCCCCGCGGAGGGGACCTCAATGAGCAGTTCTTC. Complete variable domain (other parts from reference TRBV7-9 and TRBJ2-1): DTGVSQNPRHKITKRGQNVTFRCDPISEHNRLYWYRQTLGQGPEFLTYFQNEAQLEKSRLLSDRFSAERPKGSFSTLEIQRTEQGDSAMYLCASSPRGGDLNEQFFGPGTRLTVL.

In its sample, this clonotype was seen many times. This chain joins TRBV6-1 and TRBJ2-2, with 7 bases aligning to TRBD1. J gave up 6 bases and V 7 bases, and 8 bases lay outside the gene matches. Germline lookup yields CDR1 MNHNS and CDR2 SASEGT. This CDR3 has 14 amino acids. CDR3 amino acids: CASKGQKGAGELFF. The DNA of the CDR3 is TGTGCCAGCAAGGGACAGAAAGGGGCCGGGGAGCTGTTTTTT.

This clonotype has only a few counts. V gene TRBV18 combines with J gene TRBJ1-4; no clear D. The CDR3 runs 15 residues. The germline V and J ends were trimmed by 1 base and 4 bases, with 10 bases remaining between them. Germline V lookup: CDR1 KGHSH, CDR2 LQKENI. This chain's CDR3 is CASSPQPGVNEKLFF. CDR3 in DNA: TGTGCCAGCTCACCACAGCCCGGAGTTAATGAAAAACTGTTTTTT.

The gene calls are TRBV4-3 and TRBJ1-1; the match to TRBD1 covers 7 bases. Germline V gene lookup returns CDR1 LGHNA and CDR2 YSLEER. The V segment lost 2 bases and the J segment 5 bases; nucleotides outside the gene matches: 8. CDR3 length: 15 residues. CDR3 in amino acids: CASSQYSTGVTEAFF. CDR3 bases: TGCGCCAGCAGCCAATATTCAACAGGGGTTACTGAAGCTTTCTTT.

This rearrangement joins TRBV7-4 to TRBJ2-7; D is unresolved. CDR1 SGHVT and CDR2 SQSDAQ come from the germline V gene. The CDR3 contains 16 residues. V lost 1 base and J lost 2, with 15 bases in between. The CDR3 DNA follows: TGTGCCAGCAGCTTAGTGTTTGGTCAGTTAACCTACGAGCAGTACTTC. It codes for CASSLVFGQLTYEQYF.

This clonotype was seen ten or more times. This chain uses TRBV7-2 with TRBJ2-7; 7 nucleotides line up with TRBD1. CDR1 and CDR2 (germline): SGHTA, FQGNSA. The V and J ends lost 2 bases and 4 bases, in that order; junction bases with no gene match: 2. CDR3 length equals 13 residues. The CDR3 sequence is CASSLRDSYEQYF. In nucleotides, the CDR3 is TGTGCCAGCAGCTTAAGGGACAGTTACGAGCAGTACTTC.

The rearrangement links TRBV6-1 to TRBJ1-2; D is ambiguous. CDR1 and CDR2 (germline): MNHNS, SASEGT. CDR3 size: 12 residues. The V end lost 7 bases, the J end lost 5 bases, and 11 bases lay between the germline ends. CDR3 residues: CASTKGKYGYTF. As DNA, the CDR3 is TGTGCCAGCACGAAGGGAAAATATGGCTACACCTTC.

This clonotype was seen ten or more times. The chain uses TRBV7-2 and TRBJ2-5; no reliable D call. Germline lookup yields CDR1 SGHTA and CDR2 FQGNSA. Between the trimmed V and J ends, which lost 2 bases and 5 bases, there was a span of 6 bases. This CDR3 region has 12 residues. DNA for the CDR3: TGTGCCAGCAGCTTAATTGCCGAGACCCAGTACTTC. It specifies CASSLIAETQYF.

A note on this clonotype: A read error may be the cause here, since a much bigger clone is one base away. The chain couples TRBV5-1 to TRBJ2-3; 9 nucleotides agree with TRBD1. Germline V lookup: CDR1 SGHRS, CDR2 YFSETQ. The CDR3 has 15 amino acids. CDR3: CTSSLDRGDTDTQYF. The DNA for the CDR3 is TGCACCAGCAGCTTGGACAGGGGAGACACAGATACGCAGTATTTT.

The CDR3, as DNA: TGTGCCACCAGCAGAGGAAGGCTGGAGGAGCAGTTCTTC. Protein sequence: CATSRGRLEEQFF. The chain employs TRBV15 and TRBJ2-1; no clear D gene. The CDR3 totals 13 residues. The germline CDR1 and CDR2 sequences are LNHNV and YYDKDF (reference sequence). Trimming took off 1 base at V and 10 bases at J, with 11 bases between the two ends.

This clonotype was counted many times. A much larger clone is a single base away; this may be a read error. The CDR3 DNA reads TGTGCCAGCAGCCGGGACAGCCCCTACGAGCAGTACTTC. Amino acid sequence: CASSRDSPYEQYF. The rearrangement uses TRBV6-1 and TRBJ2-7; 7 nucleotides match TRBD1. CDR1 is MNHNS and CDR2 is SASEGT in the germline V gene. This CDR3 has 13 residues. The V segment lost 6 bases and the J segment 2 bases; nucleotides outside the gene matches: 4.

This clonotype was detected many times. The chain carries TRBV24-1 and TRBJ2-3; tentative D call: TRBD1 (6 bases). CDR3 length equals 14 residues. The V gene's germline CDR1 is KGHDR and CDR2 SFDVKD. The V and J ends lost 7 bases and 1 base respectively, with 11 bases between them. The CDR3 coding sequence is TGTGCCACCAGGGAGGCAGGGGGCACAGATACGCAGTATTTT. The encoded protein is CATREAGGTDTQYF.

This clonotype was found many times. The gene calls are TRBV2 and TRBJ2-5; D may be TRBD1 or TRBD2 (6 bases each). Germline V gene sequence: CDR1 SNHLY, CDR2 FYNNEI. Trimming removed 6 bases at V and 5 bases at J, with 13 bases between. This CDR3 is built from 13 residues. CDR3 protein: CASSTGAGETQYF. As DNA, the CDR3 is TGTGCCAGCAGCACGGGGGCCGGGGAGACCCAGTACTTC.

The table lists this clonotype with many counts. The V call is TRBV4-3, the J call TRBJ1-1; D ambiguous. V was pared by 1 base and J by 0 bases, with 9 bases between. Looked up from germline, CDR1 is LGHNA and CDR2 is YSLEER. CDR3 length equals 15 residues. In DNA, the CDR3 is TGCGCCAGCAGCCAAGGGACCGGACTGAACACTGAAGCTTTCTTT. It translates to CASSQGTGLNTEAFF.

The chain employs TRBV7-3 and TRBJ2-5; 14 bases are a match to TRBD2. This CDR3 spans 16 amino acids. Trimming at V came to 5 bases and at J to 4 bases, leaving 6 bases not matched to a gene. Germline V gene data show CDR1 as SGHTA and CDR2 as FQGTGA. The CDR3, as DNA: TGTGCCAGCAGCCGACTAGCGGGGGGGCGAGTAGAGACCCAGTACTTC. Amino acids: CASSRLAGGRVETQYF.